A selection of T cell receptor beta chains follows, all from one sample in a study of T-cell reconstitution after alpha-beta-depleted transplantation in children. TCRdb re-called the PCR reads with MiXCR, one entry per CDR3 protein. The sample yields 250,000 to 400,000 distinct CDR3 sequences, around 25% seen once. Specimen: PBMCs, mostly from graft donor cells, collected 180 days after TCRalphabeta/CD19-depleted stem cell transplant. Every receptor here comes from a male patient between 10 and 17 years old who had a stem cell transplant for acute lymphoblastic leukemia, so the T cells may come from the graft donor. The CDR3 runs from the conserved cysteine through the conserved F or W. Fields, in order: D gene, clone size, V gene, J gene, CDR3 length, CDR3 DNA, CDR3 protein. D genes are given only for firm matches. A clone size is listed for some rows: how often the clone was seen (once, few, many), or a class if it is expanded.

d_call: NA
clone_size: few
v_call: TRBV24-1
j_call: TRBJ2-3
cdr3_length: 11
cdr3_nt: TGTGCCACCAGTTCAGATAATTTGCAGTATTTT
cdr3_aa: CATSSDNLQYF

d_call: NA
clone_size: NA
v_call: TRBV9
j_call: TRBJ2-7
cdr3_length: 14
cdr3_nt: TGTGCCAGCAGCGTGGGGGGGCGGTCCTACGAGCAGTACTTC
cdr3_aa: CASSVGGRSYEQYF

d_call: TRBD2
clone_size: once
v_call: TRBV11-2
j_call: TRBJ2-7
cdr3_length: 16
cdr3_nt: TGTGCCAGCATCCCTGGGGGAGCACGGGAGGCCTACGAGCAGTACTTC
cdr3_aa: CASIPGGAREAYEQYF

d_call: NA
clone_size: NA
v_call: TRBV7-6
j_call: TRBJ2-7
cdr3_length: 14
cdr3_nt: TGTGCCAGCAGCCGGACAGAGAGCTCCTACGAGCAGTACTTC
cdr3_aa: CASSRTESSYEQYF

d_call: NA
clone_size: many
v_call: TRBV5-1
j_call: TRBJ2-1
cdr3_length: 14
cdr3_nt: TGCGCCAGCAGCTTGATTGGACTCCTCAATGAGCAGTTCTTC
cdr3_aa: CASSLIGLLNEQFF

d_call: NA
clone_size: few
v_call: TRBV7-9
j_call: TRBJ2-5
cdr3_length: 14
cdr3_nt: TGTGCCAGCAGCCCAACCCGGGCCAGGGAGACCCAGTACTTC
cdr3_aa: CASSPTRARETQYF

d_call: NA
clone_size: few
v_call: TRBV7-9
j_call: TRBJ1-1
cdr3_length: 13
cdr3_nt: TGTGCCAGCAGCTTAGATTCGAACACTGAAGCTTTCTTT
cdr3_aa: CASSLDSNTEAFF

d_call: NA
clone_size: few
v_call: TRBV6-1
j_call: TRBJ2-7
cdr3_length: 15
cdr3_nt: TGTGCCAGCAGAACCGAGCCAGGGCTCTCCTACGAGCAGTACTTC
cdr3_aa: CASRTEPGLSYEQYF

d_call: NA
clone_size: NA
v_call: TRBV4-1
j_call: TRBJ1-5
cdr3_length: 14
cdr3_nt: TGCGCCAGCAGCCAAGAGGCCGGGTTGGCGCCCCAGCATTTT
cdr3_aa: CASSQEAGLAPQHF

d_call: NA
clone_size: few
v_call: TRBV27
j_call: TRBJ2-7
cdr3_length: 14
cdr3_nt: TGTGCCAGCAGTTTTGGGAGCCTCTCCTACGAGCAGTACTTC
cdr3_aa: CASSFGSLSYEQYF

d_call: TRBD2
clone_size: NA
v_call: TRBV29-1
j_call: TRBJ2-1
cdr3_length: 16
cdr3_nt: TGCAGCCTTCGAATTAGCGGGAGAAGCTCCTACAATGAGCAGTTCTTC
cdr3_aa: CSLRISGRSSYNEQFF

d_call: TRBD1
clone_size: NA
v_call: TRBV4-2
j_call: TRBJ1-2
cdr3_length: 13
cdr3_nt: TGTGCCAGCAGCCCTCAGGGGGGTATCGGAAACACCTTC
cdr3_aa: CASSPQGGIGNTF

d_call: NA
clone_size: few
v_call: TRBV25-1
j_call: TRBJ1-5
cdr3_length: 13
cdr3_nt: TGTGCCAGCAGTGTGTCTCATCATCAGCCCCAGCATTTT
cdr3_aa: CASSVSHHQPQHF

d_call: NA
clone_size: NA
v_call: TRBV12-3/TRBV12-4
j_call: TRBJ2-1
cdr3_length: 14
cdr3_nt: TGTGCCAGCAGGGCGGTTTCCTCCTACAATGAGCAGTTCTTC
cdr3_aa: CASRAVSSYNEQFF

d_call: NA
clone_size: many
v_call: TRBV7-3
j_call: TRBJ2-3
cdr3_length: 15
cdr3_nt: TGTGCCAGCAGCTTACAGGGGGGGCGCACAGATACGCAGTATTTT
cdr3_aa: CASSLQGGRTDTQYF

d_call: NA
clone_size: NA
v_call: TRBV19
j_call: TRBJ2-7
cdr3_length: 13
cdr3_nt: TGTGCCAGTCACGGCGGGACCCCCTACGAGCAGTACTTC
cdr3_aa: CASHGGTPYEQYF

d_call: NA
clone_size: NA
v_call: TRBV15
j_call: TRBJ2-3
cdr3_length: 18
cdr3_nt: TGTGCCACCAGCACCCTGGGGGGGCTGGGGCCTAGCACAGATACGCAGTATTTT
cdr3_aa: CATSTLGGLGPSTDTQYF

d_call: NA
clone_size: NA
v_call: TRBV19
j_call: TRBJ1-5
cdr3_length: 15
cdr3_nt: TGTGCCAGTAGTATAGCCACCTGGAGTGGTCAGCCCCAGCATTTT
cdr3_aa: CASSIATWSGQPQHF

d_call: TRBD1
clone_size: NA
v_call: TRBV5-5
j_call: TRBJ1-2
cdr3_length: 17
cdr3_nt: TGTGCCAGCAGCTTGGTTAGGCCGGGACAGAAGGACTATGGCTACACCTTC
cdr3_aa: CASSLVRPGQKDYGYTF

d_call: NA
clone_size: few
v_call: TRBV12-3/TRBV12-4
j_call: TRBJ1-6
cdr3_length: 14
cdr3_nt: TGTGCCAGCAGTTTCGGCAGGGGATCCCATCCCCTCCACTTT
cdr3_aa: CASSFGRGSHPLHF

d_call: TRBD2
clone_size: NA
v_call: TRBV25-1
j_call: TRBJ2-1
cdr3_length: 16
cdr3_nt: TGTGCCAGCAGTTCCCTCCCTAGCGGGAGGGGCGATGAGCAGTTCTTC
cdr3_aa: CASSSLPSGRGDEQFF

d_call: TRBD2
clone_size: few
v_call: TRBV11-2
j_call: TRBJ2-1
cdr3_length: 14
cdr3_nt: TGTGCCAGCAGCTGGCGGGAGGCCCTCAATGAGCAGTTCTTC
cdr3_aa: CASSWREALNEQFF

d_call: NA
clone_size: NA
v_call: TRBV5-1
j_call: TRBJ1-2
cdr3_length: 12
cdr3_nt: TGCGCCAGCAGCCCCGGGCCTGGCGGCTACACCTTC
cdr3_aa: CASSPGPGGYTF

d_call: TRBD2
clone_size: few
v_call: TRBV11-2
j_call: TRBJ2-1
cdr3_length: 18
cdr3_nt: TGTGCCAGCAGCTTACGGCCCGCAGGACTAGCGGGAAGTACTGAGCAGTTCTTC
cdr3_aa: CASSLRPAGLAGSTEQFF

d_call: TRBD1
clone_size: once
v_call: TRBV7-8
j_call: TRBJ2-7
cdr3_length: 18
cdr3_nt: TGTGCCAGCAGCTCCTCACCACGGAGACAGGGAGTATCCTACGAGCAGTACTTC
cdr3_aa: CASSSSPRRQGVSYEQYF

d_call: NA
clone_size: many
v_call: TRBV6-6
j_call: TRBJ1-5
cdr3_length: 13
cdr3_nt: TGTGCCAGCAGTCGGTATACCAATCAGCCCCAGCATTTT
cdr3_aa: CASSRYTNQPQHF

d_call: NA
clone_size: NA
v_call: TRBV9
j_call: TRBJ1-2
cdr3_length: 15
cdr3_nt: TGTGCCAGCAGCGTAGGGGGGTTAGATGGCTATGGCTACACCTTC
cdr3_aa: CASSVGGLDGYGYTF

d_call: NA
clone_size: NA
v_call: TRBV25-1
j_call: TRBJ2-2
cdr3_length: 14
cdr3_nt: TGTGCCAGCAGTGACCGGGAGAACACCGGGGAGCTGTTTTTT
cdr3_aa: CASSDRENTGELFF

d_call: NA
clone_size: NA
v_call: TRBV29-1
j_call: TRBJ1-1
cdr3_length: 14
cdr3_nt: TGCAGCGTCTTCCCCTCCAGGGTGAACACTGAAGCTTTCTTT
cdr3_aa: CSVFPSRVNTEAFF

d_call: NA
clone_size: NA
v_call: TRBV6-1
j_call: TRBJ1-4
cdr3_length: 14
cdr3_nt: TGTGCCAGCAGACGATACAGGGCAGGGGAAAAACTGTTTTTT
cdr3_aa: CASRRYRAGEKLFF

d_call: NA
clone_size: few
v_call: TRBV4-1
j_call: TRBJ2-7
cdr3_length: 13
cdr3_nt: TGCGCCAGCAGTATCCAGGGCCACCACGAGCAGTACTTC
cdr3_aa: CASSIQGHHEQYF

d_call: TRBD2
clone_size: NA
v_call: TRBV11-2
j_call: TRBJ2-2
cdr3_length: 16
cdr3_nt: TGTGCCAGCAGCTTTCGCGGGAGGGGGAACACCGGGGAGCTGTTTTTT
cdr3_aa: CASSFRGRGNTGELFF

d_call: TRBD1
clone_size: NA
v_call: TRBV20-1
j_call: TRBJ2-1
cdr3_length: 14
cdr3_nt: TGCAGTGCTAGTGCGACAGGGGGCGCATATGAGCAGTTCTTC
cdr3_aa: CSASATGGAYEQFF

d_call: NA
clone_size: NA
v_call: TRBV20-1
j_call: TRBJ2-7
cdr3_length: 16
cdr3_nt: TGCAGTGCGACCGCCTCCCTGGAGGGCCGGTATTACGAGCAGTACTTC
cdr3_aa: CSATASLEGRYYEQYF

d_call: NA
clone_size: NA
v_call: TRBV7-7
j_call: TRBJ2-1
cdr3_length: 13
cdr3_nt: TGTGCCAGCAGCTATAGCGGTAGTAATGAGCAGTTCTTC
cdr3_aa: CASSYSGSNEQFF

d_call: NA
clone_size: few
v_call: TRBV20-1
j_call: TRBJ2-7
cdr3_length: 15
cdr3_nt: TGCAGTGCTAGTGGGGGGTGGGGGAGAGGGTACGAGCAGTACTTC
cdr3_aa: CSASGGWGRGYEQYF

d_call: NA
clone_size: NA
v_call: TRBV7-9
j_call: TRBJ1-1
cdr3_length: 13
cdr3_nt: TGTGCCAGCAGCTTCGGGGATCACACTGAAGCTTTCTTT
cdr3_aa: CASSFGDHTEAFF

d_call: NA
clone_size: few
v_call: TRBV15
j_call: TRBJ2-5
cdr3_length: 14
cdr3_nt: TGTGCCACCAGCAGAGGAGCTTACCAAGAGACCCAGTACTTC
cdr3_aa: CATSRGAYQETQYF

d_call: NA
clone_size: NA
v_call: TRBV5-8
j_call: TRBJ2-3
cdr3_length: 16
cdr3_nt: TGTGCCAGCAGCTTGTCTAGACAGACCCGCACAGATACGCAGTATTTT
cdr3_aa: CASSLSRQTRTDTQYF

d_call: NA
clone_size: NA
v_call: TRBV10-3
j_call: TRBJ2-7
cdr3_length: 15
cdr3_nt: TGTGCCATCAGTGTGGCCTTTGGCGGGTCCCCCGAGCAGTACTTC
cdr3_aa: CAISVAFGGSPEQYF

d_call: TRBD1
clone_size: NA
v_call: TRBV24-1
j_call: TRBJ2-1
cdr3_length: 15
cdr3_nt: TGTGCCACCAGTGATCCAGGGGGCGACTACAATGAGCAGTTCTTC
cdr3_aa: CATSDPGGDYNEQFF

d_call: TRBD1
clone_size: few
v_call: TRBV24-1
j_call: TRBJ2-1
cdr3_length: 16
cdr3_nt: TGTGCCACCAGTGATTCCGCCGGGACAGGCTACAATGAGCAGTTCTTC
cdr3_aa: CATSDSAGTGYNEQFF

d_call: TRBD1
clone_size: few
v_call: TRBV6-6
j_call: TRBJ2-5
cdr3_length: 13
cdr3_nt: TGTGCCAGCAGATTACAGGGGGTAGAGACCCAGTACTTC
cdr3_aa: CASRLQGVETQYF

d_call: NA
clone_size: few
v_call: TRBV27
j_call: TRBJ1-4
cdr3_length: 17
cdr3_nt: TGTGCCAGCAGTTTAAAACCCGACAGGTTGAGAAATGAAAAACTGTTTTTT
cdr3_aa: CASSLKPDRLRNEKLFF

d_call: NA
clone_size: once
v_call: TRBV24-1
j_call: TRBJ2-1
cdr3_length: 18
cdr3_nt: TGTGCCACCAGTGACCGATATATTAGCGGTATCTCCTACAATGAGCAGTTCTTC
cdr3_aa: CATSDRYISGISYNEQFF

d_call: NA
clone_size: once
v_call: TRBV7-3
j_call: TRBJ2-2
cdr3_length: 15
cdr3_nt: TGTGCCAGCAGCCCTGGTCGCGGGAACACCGGGGAGCTGTTTTTT
cdr3_aa: CASSPGRGNTGELFF

d_call: NA
clone_size: NA
v_call: TRBV27
j_call: TRBJ1-2
cdr3_length: 13
cdr3_nt: TGTGCCAGCAGGGGGGCAGGGGAATATGGCTACACCTTC
cdr3_aa: CASRGAGEYGYTF

d_call: NA
clone_size: NA
v_call: TRBV12-3/TRBV12-4
j_call: TRBJ1-1
cdr3_length: 16
cdr3_nt: TGTGCCAGCAGTTTAGGATGGGTAGGGGCTCCCACTGAAGCTTTCTTT
cdr3_aa: CASSLGWVGAPTEAFF

d_call: TRBD2
clone_size: NA
v_call: TRBV7-7
j_call: TRBJ2-2
cdr3_length: 18
cdr3_nt: TGTGCCAGCAGCGCAATCACTAGCGGGAGGGCCCAGACCGGGGAGCTGTTTTTT
cdr3_aa: CASSAITSGRAQTGELFF

d_call: NA
clone_size: NA
v_call: TRBV9
j_call: TRBJ2-4
cdr3_length: 16
cdr3_nt: TGTGCCAGCAGCCCGACCCCGGGGGCAGCCAAAAACATTCAGTACTTC
cdr3_aa: CASSPTPGAAKNIQYF